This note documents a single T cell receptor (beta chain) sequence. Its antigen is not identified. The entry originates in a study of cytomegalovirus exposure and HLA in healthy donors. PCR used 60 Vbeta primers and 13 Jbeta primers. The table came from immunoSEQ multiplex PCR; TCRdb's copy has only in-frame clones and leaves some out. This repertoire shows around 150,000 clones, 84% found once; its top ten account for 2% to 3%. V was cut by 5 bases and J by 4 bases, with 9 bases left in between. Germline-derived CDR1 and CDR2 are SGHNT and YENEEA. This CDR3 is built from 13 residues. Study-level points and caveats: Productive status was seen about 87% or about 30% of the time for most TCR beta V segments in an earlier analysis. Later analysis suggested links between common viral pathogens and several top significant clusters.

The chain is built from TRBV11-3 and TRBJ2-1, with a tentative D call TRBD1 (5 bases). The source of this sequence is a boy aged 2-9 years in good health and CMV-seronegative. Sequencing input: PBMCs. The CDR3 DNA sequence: TGTGCCAGCAGCCTTCGACAGTACAATGAGCAGTTCTTC. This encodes CASSLRQYNEQFF.